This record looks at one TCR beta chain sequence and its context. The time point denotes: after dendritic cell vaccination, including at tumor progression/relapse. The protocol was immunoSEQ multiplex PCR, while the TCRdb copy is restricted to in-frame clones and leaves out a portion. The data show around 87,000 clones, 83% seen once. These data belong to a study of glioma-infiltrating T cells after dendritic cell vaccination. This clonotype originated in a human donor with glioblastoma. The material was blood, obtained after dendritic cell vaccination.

CDR3 nucleotide sequence: TGTGCCAGCAGCCTCCAACCCCCCGGGACACAGTTCTCTGGAAACACCATATATTTT. Protein: CASSLQPPGTQFSGNTIYF. The chain uses TRBV7-3 and TRBJ1-3, with D perhaps TRBD1 (6 bases). Trimming pared 5 bases from V and 0 bases from J, leaving 23 bases between. CDR1 and CDR2 (germline): SGHTA, FQGTGA. The CDR3 is made up of 19 amino acids.